This passage covers 8 T cell receptor beta chains from one sample sequenced in a study of T-cell reconstitution after alpha-beta-depleted transplantation in children. The study, taken as a whole, reports: At the one-year point after transplant, T-cell counts and TCRbeta diversity were found to come mostly from T cells that had been newly produced.

Their target antigens are unknown. Preparation of the TCRbeta library involved a method that used unique molecular identifiers. TCRdb itself ran the PCR reads through MiXCR, one entry per CDR3 protein. The table shows hundreds of thousands of distinct CDR3 sequences, with about 7.3% occurring only once. The sample consisted of peripheral blood, taken 360 days after TCRalphabeta/CD19-depleted stem cell transplant. Receptor source: a female patient between 2 and 15 years old who had a stem cell transplant for Fanconi anemia, so the T cells may come from the graft donor.

This clonotype appeared many times. V usage is TRBV28 and J usage is TRBJ2-1; 7 bases agree with TRBD2. The trim removed 8 bases at V and 0 bases at J, leaving 10 bases unmatched. Germline assignment: CDR1 MDHEN and CDR2 SYDVKM. This CDR3 comprises 16 residues. The CDR3 coding sequence is TGTGCCAGCGCCTCACGAGCGGGAAGCTCCTACAATGAGCAGTTCTTC. Translated, it gives CASASRAGSSYNEQFF.

The chain joins TRBV18 to TRBJ2-7; D call uncertain. The germline V and J ends were trimmed by 3 bases and 5 bases, with 20 bases remaining between them. The CDR3 has 16 residues. Germline V gene sequence: CDR1 KGHSH, CDR2 LQKENI. CDR3 in DNA: TGTGCCAGCTCACCTATAAGAAGTAACTCAAAGGACGAGCAGTACTTC. Translating gives CASSPIRSNSKDEQYF. Full variable domain (remainder filled in from reference TRBV18 and TRBJ2-7): NAGVMQNPRHLVRRRGQEARLRCSPMKGHSHVYWYRQLPEEGLKFMVYLQKENIIDESGMPKERFSAEFPKEGPSILRIQQVVRGDSAAYFCASSPIRSNSKDEQYFGPGTRLTVT.

This clonotype was counted a few times. This rearrangement joins TRBV6-2 or TRBV6-3 to TRBJ2-2; the D gene is possibly TRBD1 (7 bases). Germline V gene sequence: CDR1 MNHEY, CDR2 SVGEGT. This CDR3 contains 19 residues. Trimming removed 0 bases at V and 5 bases at J, with 22 bases between. For the CDR3, the DNA is TGTGCCAGCAGTTACTCTTGGACTGCGGGACAGTGGGAGACCGGGGAGCTGTTTTTT. This translates into CASSYSWTAGQWETGELFF.

This clonotype was observed at least ten times. V gene TRBV5-1 combines with J gene TRBJ2-3, with D perhaps given as TRBD1 or TRBD2 (6 bases each). In germline, CDR1 is SGHRS, CDR2 YFSETQ. V shed 4 bases and J shed 5 bases, with 11 bases lying between them. CDR3 length: 13 residues. In DNA, the CDR3 is TGCGCCAGCAGCCCGGGGGCCGAAGATACGCAGTATTTT. As protein: CASSPGAEDTQYF.

This clonotype was observed a handful of times. The rearrangement joins TRBV7-2 to TRBJ1-2; TRBD1 agrees at 8 bases. With 3 bases clipped from V and 4 bases from J, the junction kept 4 bases outside the gene matches. CDR3 length: 14 residues. Looked up from germline, CDR1 is SGHTA and CDR2 is FQGNSA. The CDR3 spells CASSFGQGGYGYTF. In nucleotides, the CDR3 is TGTGCCAGCAGCTTCGGACAGGGAGGCTATGGCTACACCTTC.

This clonotype was detected a few times. The rearrangement joins TRBV24-1 to TRBJ2-1; 8 nucleotides match TRBD2. The CDR3 contains 15 residues. In germline, CDR1 is KGHDR, CDR2 SFDVKD. The V and J ends lost 3 bases and 4 bases, in that order; junction bases with no gene match: 4. CDR3 bases: TGTGCCACCAGTGATATCGCGGGGGGATACAATGAGCAGTTCTTC. Translating gives CATSDIAGGYNEQFF.

The V call is TRBV3-1, the J call TRBJ2-7; TRBD2 matches 7 bases. J lost 3 bases, V lost 0 bases, and 8 bases had no gene match. CDR1 LGHDT and CDR2 YNNKEL come from the germline V gene (reference sequence). The CDR3 runs to 16 residues. The CDR3 region is CASSQDWAGGSYEQYF. CDR3 coding DNA: TGTGCCAGCAGCCAAGATTGGGCAGGCGGGAGCTACGAGCAGTACTTC.

The chain couples TRBV11-2 to TRBJ2-7, with a tentative D call TRBD2 (6 bases). The CDR3 is made up of 13 amino acids. V lost 2 bases and J 7 bases, leaving 12 bases between the germline ends. CDR1 and CDR2 from the germline V gene are SGHAT and FQNNGV. The CDR3 DNA is TGTGCCAGCAGCTTAAGATCGGGGACTGAGCAGTACTTC. Its translation: CASSLRSGTEQYF.